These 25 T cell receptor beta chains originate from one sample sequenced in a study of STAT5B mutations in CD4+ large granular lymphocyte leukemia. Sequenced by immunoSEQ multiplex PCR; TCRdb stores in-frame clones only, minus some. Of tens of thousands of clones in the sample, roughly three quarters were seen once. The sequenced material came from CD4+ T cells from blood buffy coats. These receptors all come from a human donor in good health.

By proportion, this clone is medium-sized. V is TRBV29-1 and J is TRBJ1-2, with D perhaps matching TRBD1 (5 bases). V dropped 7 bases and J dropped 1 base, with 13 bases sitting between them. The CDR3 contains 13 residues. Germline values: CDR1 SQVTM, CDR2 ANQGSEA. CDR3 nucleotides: TGCAGCGCCCCAGAAGGGGTTAACTATGGCTACACCTTC. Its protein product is CSAPEGVNYGYTF.

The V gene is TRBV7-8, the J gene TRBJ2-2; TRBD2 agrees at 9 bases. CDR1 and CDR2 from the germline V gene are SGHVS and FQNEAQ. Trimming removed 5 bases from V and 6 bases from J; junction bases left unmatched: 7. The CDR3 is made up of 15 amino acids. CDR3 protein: CASSGQRGAPGELFF. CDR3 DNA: TGTGCCAGCAGCGGCCAGCGGGGGGCGCCCGGGGAGCTGTTTTTT.

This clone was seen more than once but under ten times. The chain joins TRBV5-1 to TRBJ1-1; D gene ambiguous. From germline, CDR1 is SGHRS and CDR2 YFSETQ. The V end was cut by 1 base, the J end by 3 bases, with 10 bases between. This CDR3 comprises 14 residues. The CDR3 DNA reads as TGCGCCAGCAGCTTGTTGGGTGGTGACACTGAAGCTTTCTTT. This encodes CASSLLGGDTEAFF.

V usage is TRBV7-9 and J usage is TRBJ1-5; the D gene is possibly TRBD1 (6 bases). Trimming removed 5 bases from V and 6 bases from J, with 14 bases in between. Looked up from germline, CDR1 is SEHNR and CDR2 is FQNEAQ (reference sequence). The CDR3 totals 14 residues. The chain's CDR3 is CASSGPGAGQPQHF. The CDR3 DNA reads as TGTGCCAGCAGCGGACCAGGGGCGGGTCAGCCCCAGCATTTT.

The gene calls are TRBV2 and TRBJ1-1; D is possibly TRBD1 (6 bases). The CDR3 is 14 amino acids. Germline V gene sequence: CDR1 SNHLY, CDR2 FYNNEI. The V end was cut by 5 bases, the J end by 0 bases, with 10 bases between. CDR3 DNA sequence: TGTGCCAGCAGTTCCCAGGGGATGAACACTGAAGCTTTCTTT. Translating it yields CASSSQGMNTEAFF.

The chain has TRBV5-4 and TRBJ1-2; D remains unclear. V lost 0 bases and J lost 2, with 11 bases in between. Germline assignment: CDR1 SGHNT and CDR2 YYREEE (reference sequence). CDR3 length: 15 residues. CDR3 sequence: CASSLALGQNYGYTF. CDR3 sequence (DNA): TGTGCCAGCAGCTTGGCTCTGGGTCAGAACTATGGCTACACCTTC.

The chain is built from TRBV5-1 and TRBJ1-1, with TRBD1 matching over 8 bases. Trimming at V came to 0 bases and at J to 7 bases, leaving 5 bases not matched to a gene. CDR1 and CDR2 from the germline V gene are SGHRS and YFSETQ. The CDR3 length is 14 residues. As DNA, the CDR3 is TGCGCCAGCAGCTTGGGACAGGGGATCGATGAAGCTTTCTTT. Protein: CASSLGQGIDEAFF.

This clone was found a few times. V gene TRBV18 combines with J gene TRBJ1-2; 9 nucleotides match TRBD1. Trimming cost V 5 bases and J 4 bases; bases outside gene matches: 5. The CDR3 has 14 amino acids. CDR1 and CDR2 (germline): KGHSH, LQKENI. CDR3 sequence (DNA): TGTGCCAGCTCAACCGGGACAGGGAGCTATGGCTACACCTTC. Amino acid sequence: CASSTGTGSYGYTF.

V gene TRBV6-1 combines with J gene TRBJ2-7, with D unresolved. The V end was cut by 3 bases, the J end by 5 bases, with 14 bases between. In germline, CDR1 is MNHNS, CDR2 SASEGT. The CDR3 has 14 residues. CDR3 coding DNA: TGTGCCAGCAGTGAGAGGTCAGTTATGCACGAGCAGTACGTC. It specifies CASSERSVMHEQYV.

The CDR3 sequence is CASSHGLAGALWNEQFF. DNA for the CDR3: TGTGCCAGCAGCCACGGACTAGCGGGGGCCCTCTGGAATGAGCAGTTCTTC. This rearrangement joins TRBV14 to TRBJ2-1, with TRBD2 matching 13 bases. The CDR3 has 17 residues. Unmatched junction bases numbered 9, after V lost 3 bases and J lost 7 bases. CDR1 and CDR2 (germline): SGHDN, FVKESK.

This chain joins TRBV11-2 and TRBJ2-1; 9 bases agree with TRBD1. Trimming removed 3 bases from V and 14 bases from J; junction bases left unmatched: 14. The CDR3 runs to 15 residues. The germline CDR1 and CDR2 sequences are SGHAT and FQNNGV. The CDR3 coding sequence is TGTGCCAGCAGCTTTCTAGTCCTGAACAGGGGGCACAAGTTCTTC. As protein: CASSFLVLNRGHKFF. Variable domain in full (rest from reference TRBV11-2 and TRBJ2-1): EAGVAQSPRYKIIEKRQSVAFWCNPISGHATLYWYQQILGQGPKLLIQFQNNGVVDDSQLPKDRFSAERLKGVDSTLKIQPAKLEDSAVYLCASSFLVLNRGHKFFGPGTRLTVL.

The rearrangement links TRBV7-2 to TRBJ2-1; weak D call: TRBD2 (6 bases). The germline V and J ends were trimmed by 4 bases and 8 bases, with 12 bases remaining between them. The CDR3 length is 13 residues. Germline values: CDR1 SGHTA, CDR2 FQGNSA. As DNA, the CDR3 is TGTGCCAGCAGCTCAGGAGGGAGCCATGAGCAGTTCTTC. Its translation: CASSSGGSHEQFF.

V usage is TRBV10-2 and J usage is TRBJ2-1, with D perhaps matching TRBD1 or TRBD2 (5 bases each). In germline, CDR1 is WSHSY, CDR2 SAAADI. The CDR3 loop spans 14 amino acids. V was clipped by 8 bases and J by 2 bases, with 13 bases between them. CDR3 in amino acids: CASWGSRTYNEQFF. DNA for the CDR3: TGCGCCAGCTGGGGGTCACGGACCTACAATGAGCAGTTCTTC.

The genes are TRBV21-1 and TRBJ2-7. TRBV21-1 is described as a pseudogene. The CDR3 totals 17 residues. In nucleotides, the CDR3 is TGTGCCAGCAGCAGGCCGGGCCCGGGGGCGAAAACCTACGAGCAGTACGTC. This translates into CASSRPGPGAKTYEQYV.

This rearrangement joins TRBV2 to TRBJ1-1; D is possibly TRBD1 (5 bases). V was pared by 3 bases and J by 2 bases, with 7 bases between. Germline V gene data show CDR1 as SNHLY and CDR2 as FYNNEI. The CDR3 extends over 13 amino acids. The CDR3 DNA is TGTGCCAGCAGTGAGCAGGGTAACACTGAAGCTTTCTTT. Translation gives CASSEQGNTEAFF.

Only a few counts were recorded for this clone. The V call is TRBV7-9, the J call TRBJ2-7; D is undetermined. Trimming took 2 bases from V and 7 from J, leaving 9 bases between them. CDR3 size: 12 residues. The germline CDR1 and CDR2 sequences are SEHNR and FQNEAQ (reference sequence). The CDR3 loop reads CASSLIDEEQYF. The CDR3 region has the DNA TGTGCCAGCAGCTTAATCGACGAGGAGCAGTACTTC.

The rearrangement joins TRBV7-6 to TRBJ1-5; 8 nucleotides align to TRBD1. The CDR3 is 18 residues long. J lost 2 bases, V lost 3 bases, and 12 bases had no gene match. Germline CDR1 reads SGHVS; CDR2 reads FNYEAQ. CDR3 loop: CASSFRVLGGQGNQPQHF. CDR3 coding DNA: TGTGCCAGCAGCTTTAGGGTTCTCGGGGGACAGGGCAATCAGCCCCAGCATTTT.

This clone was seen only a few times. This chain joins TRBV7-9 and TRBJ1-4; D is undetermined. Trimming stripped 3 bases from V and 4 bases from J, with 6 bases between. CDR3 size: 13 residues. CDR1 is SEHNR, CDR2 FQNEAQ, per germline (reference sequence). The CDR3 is CASSLQSNEKLFF. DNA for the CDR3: TGTGCCAGCAGCTTGCAGAGTAATGAAAAACTGTTTTTT.

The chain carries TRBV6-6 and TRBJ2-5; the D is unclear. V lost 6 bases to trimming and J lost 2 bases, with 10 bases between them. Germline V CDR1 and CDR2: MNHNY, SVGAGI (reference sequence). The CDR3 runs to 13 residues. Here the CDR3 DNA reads TGTGCCAGCAGCCCGGCCAGGCAAGAGACCCAGTACTTC. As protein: CASSPARQETQYF.

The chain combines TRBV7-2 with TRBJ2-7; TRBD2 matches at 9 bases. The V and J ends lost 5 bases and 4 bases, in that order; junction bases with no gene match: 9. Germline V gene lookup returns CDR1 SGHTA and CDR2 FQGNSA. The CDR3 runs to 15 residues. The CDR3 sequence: CASSKWPSGTYEQYF. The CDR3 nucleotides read TGTGCCAGCAGCAAGTGGCCTAGCGGGACTTACGAGCAGTACTTC.

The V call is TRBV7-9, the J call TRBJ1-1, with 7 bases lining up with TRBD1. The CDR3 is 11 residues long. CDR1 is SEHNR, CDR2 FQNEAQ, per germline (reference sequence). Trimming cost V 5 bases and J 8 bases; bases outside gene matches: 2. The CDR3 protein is CASSGDREAFF. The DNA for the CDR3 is TGTGCCAGCAGCGGGGACAGAGAAGCTTTCTTT.

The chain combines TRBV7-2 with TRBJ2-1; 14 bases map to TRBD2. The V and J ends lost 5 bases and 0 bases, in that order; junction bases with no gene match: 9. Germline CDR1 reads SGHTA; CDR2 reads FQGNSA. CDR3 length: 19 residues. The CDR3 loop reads CASSRTGTSGGGSYNEQFF. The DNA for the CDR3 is TGTGCCAGCAGCCGGACCGGGACTAGCGGGGGAGGCTCCTACAATGAGCAGTTCTTC.

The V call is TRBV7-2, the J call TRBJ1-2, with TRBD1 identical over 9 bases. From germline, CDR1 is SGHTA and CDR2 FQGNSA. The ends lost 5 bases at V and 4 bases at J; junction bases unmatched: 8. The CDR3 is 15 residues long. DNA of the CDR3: TGTGCCAGCAGCCCACGGACAGGGGAAGCCTATGGCTACACCTTC. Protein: CASSPRTGEAYGYTF. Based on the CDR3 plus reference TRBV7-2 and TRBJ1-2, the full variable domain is GAGVSQSPSNKVTEKGKDVELRCDPISGHTALYWYRQSLGQGLEFLIYFQGNSAPDKSGLPSDRFSAERTGGSVSTLTIQRTQQEDSAVYLCASSPRTGEAYGYTFGSGTRLTVV.

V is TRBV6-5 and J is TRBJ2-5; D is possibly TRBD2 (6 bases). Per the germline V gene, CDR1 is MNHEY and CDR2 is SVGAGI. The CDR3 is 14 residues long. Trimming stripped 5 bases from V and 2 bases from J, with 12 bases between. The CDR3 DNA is TGTGCCAGCAGTCCGGGACTGACTCAAGAGACCCAGTACTTC. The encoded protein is CASSPGLTQETQYF.

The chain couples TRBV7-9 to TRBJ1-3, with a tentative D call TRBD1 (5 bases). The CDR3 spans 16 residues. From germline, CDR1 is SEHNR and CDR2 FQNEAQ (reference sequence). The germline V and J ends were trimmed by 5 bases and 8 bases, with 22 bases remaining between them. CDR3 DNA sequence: TGTGCCAGCAGCGAACAGCCAGGGTTTAAGGGAGACACCATATATTTT. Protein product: CASSEQPGFKGDTIYF.